These T cell receptor beta chains were read from a single sample in a study of blood T cell repertoires in COVID-19. Produced via immunoSEQ multiplex PCR; TCRdb's table is partial and in-frame only. Altogether around 200,000 clones are present, approximately 90% being singletons, with the ten largest covering roughly 2.7%. Sequenced input: PBMCs or T cells enriched from blood (not recorded which). The receptors come from a woman aged 25 to 45 who had recovered from COVID-19. Each CDR3 is given with its conserved first and last residue. The D gene is left open where the match is weak. Clone size is given for some rows only: seen once, a few or many times, or a class if the clone is expanded.

d_call j_call v_call clone_size cdr3_nt cdr3_aa
. TRBJ1-1 TRBV7-8 . TGTGCCAGCAGACCCCACAGGGACACTGAAGCTTTCTTT CASRPHRDTEAFF
TRBD1 TRBJ1-1 TRBV5-1 . TGCGCCAGCAGCTTGAGGACAGGGGCCGTGAACACTGAAGCTTTCTTT CASSLRTGAVNTEAFF
. TRBJ2-2 TRBV9 . TGTGCCAGCAGCGAGAGGGCGAACACCGGGGAGCTGTTTTTT CASSERANTGELFF
. TRBJ1-1 TRBV4-3 . TGCGCCAGCAGCCATTTAAGCGGTGAAGCTTTCTTT CASSHLSGEAFF
. TRBJ1-4 TRBV9 . TGTGCCAGCAGCGTAGTCCAGGGGCCTAATGAAAAACTGTTTTTT CASSVVQGPNEKLFF
. TRBJ2-3 TRBV6-2/TRBV6-3 . TGTGCCAGCAGTAAGGGAGTGAGGACTATCACAGATACGCAGTATTTT CASSKGVRTITDTQYF
TRBD1 TRBJ1-6 TRBV4-2 . TGTGCCAGCAGACAGGGGCATACGGGACAGGGGGATTCACCCCTCCACTTT CASRQGHTGQGDSPLHF
TRBD2 TRBJ2-5 TRBV3-1/TRBV3-2 . TGTGCCAGCAGCCACTACGGAGCGGGGGGGAACCAAGAGACCCAGTACTTC CASSHYGAGGNQETQYF
. TRBJ1-2 TRBV19 . TGTGCCACCGAACCGGGACATAACTATGGCTACACCTTC CATEPGHNYGYTF
TRBD1 TRBJ1-2 TRBV25-1 . TGTGCCAGCAGTGACCCCGGGACAGGGGCGCGGGGCGGGGATGGCTACACCTTC CASSDPGTGARGGDGYTF
. TRBJ1-5 TRBV9 once TGTGCCAGCGGAGGGGGGGCGTCGGGCCAGCCCCAGCATTTT CASGGGASGQPQHF
TRBD2 TRBJ2-1 TRBV4-3 once TGCGCCAGCAGCCACGGACTAGGAGACAATGGCGAGCAGTTCTTC CASSHGLGDNGEQFF
. TRBJ2-1 TRBV7-6 once TGTGCCAGCAGCTTAGGGTCCCCACGGTCCTTCACTGAGCAGTTCTTC CASSLGSPRSFTEQFF
TRBD2 TRBJ2-1 TRBV2 . TGTGCCGCCGGACTAGCCCCGTTATCCTACAATGAGCAGTTCTTC CAAGLAPLSYNEQFF
. TRBJ1-6 TRBV4-1 many TGCGCCAGCAGCCAAGTCGGAGCGACAGGACTTAATTCACCCCTCCACTTT CASSQVGATGLNSPLHF
. TRBJ2-3 TRBV19 . TGTGCCAGTAGTATTCCCGGACTGGCCGATACGCAGTATTTT CASSIPGLADTQYF
TRBD1 TRBJ1-6 TRBV3-1/TRBV3-2 . TGTGCCAGCAGCCAGACGGGACAGGGTGTCGATAATTCACCCCTCCACTTT CASSQTGQGVDNSPLHF
TRBD1 TRBJ1-5 TRBV7-2 . TGTGCCAGCAGCTTCGGACAGGGACGTCAGCCCCAGCATTTT CASSFGQGRQPQHF